Following are 6 T cell receptor beta chains from one sample sequenced in a study of T cells in Graves' hyperthyroidism and ophthalmopathy. Amplification of TCR beta CDR3 regions was performed using RNA transcripts as template. HTBI primers drove first-round RT-PCR of the TCR CDR3. From the multiplex PCR reads, TCRdb called clonotypes with MiXCR, one entry per CDR3 protein. The data show some 340,000 distinct CDR3 sequences, about an eighth seen once. The material sequenced was blood. The source is a woman between 40 and 55 years old with Graves' ophthalmopathy.

This clonotype was seen a handful of times. V gene TRBV6-5 combines with J gene TRBJ2-3, with D uncertain. The CDR3 spans 14 residues. Trimming shortened V by 0 bases and J by 3 bases, and 7 bases separated the two germline ends. Germline V CDR1 and CDR2: MNHEY, SVGAGI. The CDR3 sequence is CASSYSLGTDTQYF. CDR3 bases: TGTGCCAGCAGTTACTCGTTAGGGACAGATACGCAGTATTTT.

This clonotype was counted only a few times. The chain employs TRBV20-1 and TRBJ2-5; D remains unclear. The CDR3 covers 14 residues. Trimming pared 0 bases from V and 2 bases from J, leaving 10 bases between. From germline, CDR1 is DFQATT and CDR2 SNEGSKA (reference sequence). This CDR3 is CSARDGRRQETQYF. For the CDR3, the DNA is TGCAGTGCTAGAGATGGCCGGCGGCAAGAGACCCAGTACTTC.

This clonotype was seen ten or more times. The chain recombines TRBV19 with TRBJ1-2; TRBD1 might be the D (5 bases). V dropped 5 bases and J dropped 7 bases, with 20 bases sitting between them. This CDR3 comprises 15 residues. Looked up from germline, CDR1 is LNHDA and CDR2 is SQIVND (reference sequence). The CDR3 DNA sequence: TGTGCCAGTAGTCCGCCGGGGCAGGACGTCCTTGGCTACACCTTC. As protein: CASSPPGQDVLGYTF.

This clonotype was seen more than once but under ten times. This chain joins TRBV9 and TRBJ2-3; 7 nucleotides line up with TRBD2. The germline V gene has CDR1 SGDLS and CDR2 YYNGEE. The ends lost 3 bases at V and 2 bases at J; junction bases unmatched: 18. The CDR3 is made up of 19 amino acids. This CDR3 is CASSGDPSGPVLNTDTQYF. DNA of the CDR3: TGTGCCAGCAGCGGCGATCCTAGCGGACCCGTTCTTAACACAGATACGCAGTATTTT.

Of note for this clonotype: The conserved closing phenylalanine or tryptophan is absent in this CDR3, likely reflecting a read error. The chain uses TRBV7-8 and TRBJ2-5, with D uncertain. The CDR3 spans 15 residues. The ends were cut back, 5 bases at V and 3 bases at J, with 16 bases in the middle. Germline-derived CDR1 and CDR2 are SGHVS and FQNEAQ. CDR3 bases: TGTGCCAGCAGCGCTCGTCTCCGACGGGAAGAGACCCAGTACTCC. Protein product: CASSARLRREETQYS.

This clonotype was seen at least ten times. The V call is TRBV11-2, the J call TRBJ2-7; D gene unclear. The CDR3 is made up of 14 amino acids. CDR1 SGHAT and CDR2 FQNNGV come from the germline V gene. The V gene lost 5 bases and the J gene lost 6 bases, with 17 bases spanning the gap. The CDR3 loop reads CASSHLAGVGEQYF. CDR3 coding DNA: TGTGCCAGCAGCCACTTAGCCGGTGTTGGCGAGCAGTACTTC.